This passage covers 16 T cell receptor beta chains from one sample sequenced in a study of cytomegalovirus exposure and HLA in healthy donors. The PCR was carried out with 60 Vbeta primers and 13 Jbeta primers. Sequencing used immunoSEQ multiplex PCR; TCRdb keeps in-frame clones, though not all of them. Of around 28,000 clones in the sample, approximately 90% were seen once. Sequenced sample: PBMCs. The receptor source for this set is a boy between 5 and 17 years old in good health and CMV-seronegative.

This clone was detected only once. V gene TRBV10-3 combines with J gene TRBJ1-2; no reliable D call. The germline V and J ends were trimmed by 3 bases and 4 bases, with 12 bases remaining between them. There are 14 residues in the CDR3. Germline lookup yields CDR1 ENHRY and CDR2 SYGVKD. As DNA, the CDR3 is TGTGCCATCAGTGAAGTCAGAGAGGGCTATGGCTACACCTTC. It translates to CAISEVREGYGYTF.

In nucleotides, the CDR3 is TGTGCCAGCAGTTCGCCGGACAGAATATACGAGCAGTACTTC. Its protein product is CASSSPDRIYEQYF. The V call is TRBV28, the J call TRBJ2-7, with D perhaps TRBD1 (6 bases). Germline values: CDR1 MDHEN, CDR2 SYDVKM. V lost 4 bases, J lost 4 bases, and 14 bases lay in between. The CDR3 is made up of 14 amino acids.

This chain joins TRBV7-9 and TRBJ2-5; D is possibly TRBD2 (5 bases). The germline V and J ends were trimmed by 1 base and 5 bases, with 11 bases remaining between them. The CDR3 covers 14 residues. CDR1 and CDR2 from the germline V gene are SEHNR and FQNEAQ (reference sequence). The CDR3 is CASSLELVEETQYF. The CDR3, as DNA: TGTGCCAGCAGCTTAGAACTAGTCGAGGAGACCCAGTACTTC.

The chain uses TRBV19 and TRBJ1-6, with a tentative D call TRBD1 (5 bases). CDR1 and CDR2 (germline): LNHDA, SQIVND (reference sequence). V was pared by 3 bases and J by 10 bases, with 16 bases between. CDR3 length: 15 amino acids. The DNA for the CDR3 is TGTGCCAGTAGTATCTGGGACGGAGGGCAATCACCCCTCCACTTT. This encodes CASSIWDGGQSPLHF.

The chain has TRBV19 and TRBJ2-7; D perhaps matches TRBD2 (6 bases). This CDR3 is built from 15 residues. V was trimmed by 3 bases and J by 0 bases, leaving 12 bases between them. CDR1 LNHDA and CDR2 SQIVND come from the germline V gene (reference sequence). The CDR3 reads CASSMAGRSSYEQYF. The CDR3 coding sequence is TGTGCCAGTAGTATGGCGGGGAGGAGCTCCTACGAGCAGTACTTC.

This clone was seen more than once but under ten times. The CDR3 nucleotides are TGTGCCAGCAGCCTTTACGGACAGGGAGGCACCATATATTTT. Translating gives CASSLYGQGGTIYF. This chain connects TRBV27 to TRBJ1-3, with TRBD1 matching 8 bases. The CDR3 runs 14 residues. Per the germline V gene, CDR1 is MNHEY and CDR2 is SMNVEV (reference sequence). Trimming cost V 6 bases and J 9 bases; bases outside gene matches: 10.

This chain links TRBV11-2 with TRBJ2-1; TRBD1 matches 7 bases. The trim removed 5 bases at V and 13 bases at J, leaving 14 bases unmatched. Per germline, CDR1 SGHAT and CDR2 FQNNGV. The CDR3 runs 14 residues. CDR3 residues: CASSQPGRQGPQFF. CDR3 sequence (DNA): TGTGCCAGCAGCCAACCCGGCAGACAGGGACCCCAGTTCTTC.

This clone was seen a single time. V is TRBV7-8 and J is TRBJ2-3, with TRBD1 identical over 7 bases. Germline lookup yields CDR1 SGHVS and CDR2 FQNEAQ. V shed 8 bases and J 6 bases; nucleotides not matched to a gene: 11. The CDR3 length is 14 residues. The CDR3 nucleotides read TGTGCCAGCGGTTTAGGGGGCATTAGGGATACGCAGTATTTT. It yields the protein CASGLGGIRDTQYF.

With regard to this clone: This sample also contains other DNA sequences that code for the same CDR3. The chain recombines TRBV12-5 with TRBJ2-1; tentatively, D is TRBD1 (5 bases). Germline V gene data show CDR1 as LGHNT and CDR2 as FRNRAP. This CDR3 contains 15 residues. Trimming removed 6 bases from V and 3 bases from J, with 15 bases in between. CDR3 protein: CASGGGQPLYNEQFF. CDR3 sequence (DNA): TGTGCTAGTGGCGGCGGACAACCGCTCTACAATGAGCAGTTCTTC.

CDR3 in amino acids: CASSDQQGGPGYEQYF. CDR3 coding DNA: TGTGCCAGCAGTGACCAACAGGGGGGACCTGGGTACGAGCAGTACTTC. This chain joins TRBV6-1 and TRBJ2-7, with 8 bases identical to TRBD1. Germline CDR1 and CDR2: MNHNS and SASEGT. Trimming removed 3 bases from V and 4 bases from J; junction bases left unmatched: 11. This CDR3 comprises 16 residues.

This chain links TRBV11-2 with TRBJ2-5, with D uncertain. Germline V lookup: CDR1 SGHAT, CDR2 FQNNGV. Deletions cut 6 bases from V and 2 bases from J, with 4 bases between. This CDR3 has 11 amino acids. For the CDR3, the DNA is TGTGCCAGCAGTTCACAAGAGACCCAGTACTTC. This gives the protein CASSSQETQYF. The variable domain in full, with the rest retrieved from reference TRBV11-2 and TRBJ2-5, is EAGVAQSPRYKIIEKRQSVAFWCNPISGHATLYWYQQILGQGPKLLIQFQNNGVVDDSQLPKDRFSAERLKGVDSTLKIQPAKLEDSAVYLCASSSQETQYFGPGTRLLVL.

The chain links TRBV6-5 to TRBJ2-1; tentatively, D is TRBD2 (6 bases). The germline CDR1 and CDR2 sequences are MNHEY and SVGAGI. This CDR3 contains 14 residues. V dropped 6 bases and J dropped 7 bases, with 16 bases sitting between them. The CDR3 region is CASRGRDSPNEQFF. The CDR3 coding sequence is TGTGCCAGCAGGGGCCGGGACTCCCCGAATGAGCAGTTCTTC.

V is TRBV4-1 and J is TRBJ2-1; D is unclear. The CDR3 is made up of 14 amino acids. The ends were cut back, 4 bases at V and 6 bases at J, with 13 bases in the middle. Germline lookup yields CDR1 MGHRA and CDR2 YSYEKL. In DNA, the CDR3 is TGCGCCAGCAGCCTACGCGGAGCCCCCAATGAGCAGTTCTTC. It specifies CASSLRGAPNEQFF.

The V gene is TRBV5-6, the J gene TRBJ2-7, with 7 bases matching TRBD2. Per germline, CDR1 SGHDT and CDR2 YYEEEE. The CDR3 length is 11 residues. V was pared by 6 bases and J by 11 bases, with 8 bases of the junction left unmatched. The CDR3 DNA follows: TGTGCCAGCACCCGGGGGACTACAGAGTACTTC. Protein: CASTRGTTEYF.

CDR3 sequence (DNA): TGTGCCAGCAGCCCCTCAACCGGGACAGAGAAGTTCTTC. Translating gives CASSPSTGTEKFF. The J gene is TRBJ2-1, the V gene TRBV6-5, with 7 bases matching TRBD1. Looked up from germline, CDR1 is MNHEY and CDR2 is SVGAGI. V shed 6 bases, J shed 14 bases, and the junction held 13 bases outside the gene matches. This CDR3 region has 13 residues.

The V and J genes are TRBV5-4 and TRBJ1-6, with TRBD1 identical over 8 bases. Germline CDR1 and CDR2: SGHNT and YYREEE (reference sequence). Unmatched junction bases numbered 13, after V lost 2 bases and J lost 15 bases. The CDR3 consists of 15 residues. As DNA, the CDR3 is TGTGCCAGCAGCTTAGAAACCGGGACAGGCACCTACCTCCACTTT. The encoded protein is CASSLETGTGTYLHF.